This entry is about one T cell receptor (beta chain). Germline loops: CDR1 SNHLY, CDR2 FYNNEI. With V trimmed by 6 bases and J by 5 bases, 5 bases remained unmatched. The CDR3 covers 14 residues. Method: immunoSEQ multiplex PCR; TCRdb's copy keeps in-frame clones and lacks some. The sample includes tens of thousands of clones, about three quarters of them seen just once. The record originates from a study of PD-L1 blockade in urothelial cancer. The time point is: pretreatment peripheral blood. This TCR was recovered from a man in his 70s with urothelial cancer. The sequencing here drew on PBMCs, taken around atezolizumab (anti-PD-L1) treatment. The gene calls are TRBV2 and TRBJ1-5; 9 bases align to TRBD1. The CDR3 DNA is TGTGCCAGCAGGGGACAGGGAGGTTATCAGCCCCAGCATTTT. The encoded protein is CASRGQGGYQPQHF. Filled out from reference TRBV2 and TRBJ1-5, the complete variable domain reads EPEVTQTPSHQVTQMGQEVILRCVPISNHLYFYWYRQILGQKVEFLVSFYNNEISEKSEIFDDQFSVERPDGSNFTLKIRSTKLEDSAMYFCASRGQGGYQPQHFGDGTRLSIL.